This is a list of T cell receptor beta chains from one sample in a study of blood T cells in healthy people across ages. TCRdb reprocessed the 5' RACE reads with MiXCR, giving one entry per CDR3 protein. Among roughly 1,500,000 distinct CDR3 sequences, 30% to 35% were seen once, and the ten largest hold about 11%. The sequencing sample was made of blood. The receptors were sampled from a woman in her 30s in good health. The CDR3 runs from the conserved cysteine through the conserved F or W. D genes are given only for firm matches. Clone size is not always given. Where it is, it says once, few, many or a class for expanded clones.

CDR3 DNA: TGTGCCATCAGTGAGAACAATCAGCCCCAGCATTTT; CDR3 protein: CAISENNQPQHF; CDR3 length: 12; J gene: TRBJ1-5; clone size: NA; V gene: TRBV10-3; D gene: NA
CDR3 DNA: TGCGCCAGCAGCTTGGACGTTGTTTCACCCCTCCACTTT; CDR3 protein: CASSLDVVSPLHF; CDR3 length: 13; J gene: TRBJ1-6; clone size: few; V gene: TRBV5-1; D gene: NA
CDR3 DNA: TGTGCCAGCAGCTCAGCCGGGACAGGGGCAAATCAGCCCCAGCATTTT; CDR3 protein: CASSSAGTGANQPQHF; CDR3 length: 16; J gene: TRBJ1-5; clone size: NA; V gene: TRBV12-3/TRBV12-4; D gene: TRBD1
CDR3 DNA: TGTGCCAGCAGCCTTCGGACAGCCGGGGAGCTGTTTTTT; CDR3 protein: CASSLRTAGELFF; CDR3 length: 13; J gene: TRBJ2-2; clone size: once; V gene: TRBV9; D gene: NA
CDR3 DNA: TGCAGTGCCCCAGAGACGGTCTATGGCTACACCTTC; CDR3 protein: CSAPETVYGYTF; CDR3 length: 12; J gene: TRBJ1-2; clone size: NA; V gene: TRBV20-1; D gene: NA
CDR3 DNA: TGCGCCAGCAGCCAAGTGTCGGGACTAACCTACGAGCAGTACTTC; CDR3 protein: CASSQVSGLTYEQYF; CDR3 length: 15; J gene: TRBJ2-7; clone size: NA; V gene: TRBV4-1; D gene: TRBD2
CDR3 DNA: TGTGCCAGCAGCTTATATCCAGGGGCTGCTGGCTACACCTTC; CDR3 protein: CASSLYPGAAGYTF; CDR3 length: 14; J gene: TRBJ1-2; clone size: NA; V gene: TRBV7-3; D gene: NA
CDR3 DNA: TGTGCCAGCAGATGGGACTTCACAGATACGCAGTATTTT; CDR3 protein: CASRWDFTDTQYF; CDR3 length: 13; J gene: TRBJ2-3; clone size: NA; V gene: TRBV27; D gene: NA
CDR3 DNA: TGTGCCAGCAGCTTGGGGGACAGGGCCTACGGAAACACCATATATTTT; CDR3 protein: CASSLGDRAYGNTIYF; CDR3 length: 16; J gene: TRBJ1-3; clone size: NA; V gene: TRBV5-6; D gene: TRBD1
CDR3 DNA: TGTGCCAGCAGTTCCTGGGGTATAAGGACTGAAGCTTTCTTT; CDR3 protein: CASSSWGIRTEAFF; CDR3 length: 14; J gene: TRBJ1-1; clone size: few; V gene: TRBV12-3/TRBV12-4; D gene: NA
CDR3 DNA: TGCGCCAGCAGCAATAGACAGCGCACAGATACGCAGTATTTT; CDR3 protein: CASSNRQRTDTQYF; CDR3 length: 14; J gene: TRBJ2-3; clone size: NA; V gene: TRBV5-1; D gene: NA
CDR3 DNA: TGTACCAGCAGCCCCCGGGGGCACGCTAACTATGGCTACACCTTC; CDR3 protein: CTSSPRGHANYGYTF; CDR3 length: 15; J gene: TRBJ1-2; clone size: NA; V gene: TRBV6-5; D gene: NA
CDR3 DNA: TGTGCCAGCAGCCCTAAACTTGGCTTTGCAGATACGCAGTATTTT; CDR3 protein: CASSPKLGFADTQYF; CDR3 length: 15; J gene: TRBJ2-3; clone size: NA; V gene: TRBV7-3; D gene: NA
CDR3 DNA: TGTGCCAGCAGCCTCGGGACTGAAGATAAAAAACTGTTTTTT; CDR3 protein: CASSLGTEDKKLFF; CDR3 length: 14; J gene: TRBJ1-4; clone size: few; V gene: TRBV5-5; D gene: NA
CDR3 DNA: TGTGCCAGCAGCTTAGGTCGGGGGGTGCCCTACGAGCAGTACTTC; CDR3 protein: CASSLGRGVPYEQYF; CDR3 length: 15; J gene: TRBJ2-7; clone size: NA; V gene: TRBV7-9; D gene: TRBD2
CDR3 DNA: TGCAGCGCGCAGGGACAGCAAAAGACCCAGTACTTC; CDR3 protein: CSAQGQQKTQYF; CDR3 length: 12; J gene: TRBJ2-5; clone size: few; V gene: TRBV29-1; D gene: TRBD1
CDR3 DNA: TGCAGTGCTAGTCCGGGACTAGCGGGGGGAGGACACGAGCAGTACTTC; CDR3 protein: CSASPGLAGGGHEQYF; CDR3 length: 16; J gene: TRBJ2-7; clone size: few; V gene: TRBV20-1; D gene: TRBD2
CDR3 DNA: TGTGCCAGCCGTGGCGAGAGACCCTACAATGAGCAGTTCTTC; CDR3 protein: CASRGERPYNEQFF; CDR3 length: 14; J gene: TRBJ2-1; clone size: NA; V gene: TRBV25-1; D gene: NA
CDR3 DNA: TGTGCCAGCAGCTTTGGCGACTCTTATGGCTACACCTTC; CDR3 protein: CASSFGDSYGYTF; CDR3 length: 13; J gene: TRBJ1-2; clone size: few; V gene: TRBV7-9; D gene: NA
CDR3 DNA: TGCGCCAGCAGCCAACTCAGGACTCCAGGGGATACGCAGTATTTT; CDR3 protein: CASSQLRTPGDTQYF; CDR3 length: 15; J gene: TRBJ2-3; clone size: NA; V gene: TRBV4-1; D gene: NA
CDR3 DNA: TGTGCCAGCAGCTTAACAGCAGGAGAAAATGAAAAACTGTTTTTT; CDR3 protein: CASSLTAGENEKLFF; CDR3 length: 15; J gene: TRBJ1-4; clone size: few; V gene: TRBV7-3; D gene: NA
CDR3 DNA: TGTGCCAGCAGTCCCCCTTACCCCTACGAGCAGTACTTC; CDR3 protein: CASSPPYPYEQYF; CDR3 length: 13; J gene: TRBJ2-7; clone size: few; V gene: TRBV27; D gene: NA
CDR3 DNA: TGCAGTGCTAGTTTAGGCGGGGTCCCGATCGATGAGCAGTTCTTC; CDR3 protein: CSASLGGVPIDEQFF; CDR3 length: 15; J gene: TRBJ2-1; clone size: few; V gene: TRBV20-1; D gene: NA
CDR3 DNA: TGTGCCAGCAGCTACGACCCTAACACTGAAGCTTTCTTT; CDR3 protein: CASSYDPNTEAFF; CDR3 length: 13; J gene: TRBJ1-1; clone size: NA; V gene: TRBV7-3; D gene: NA
CDR3 DNA: TGTGCCAGCAGCCGGATGGAGGGGACTAGGGCGTACAATGAGCAGTTCTTC; CDR3 protein: CASSRMEGTRAYNEQFF; CDR3 length: 17; J gene: TRBJ2-1; clone size: few; V gene: TRBV9; D gene: TRBD2
CDR3 DNA: TGTGCCATCAGTGAGTCCGTAGGACAGGGTACCACTAAAGCTTTCTTT; CDR3 protein: CAISESVGQGTTKAFF; CDR3 length: 16; J gene: TRBJ1-1; clone size: NA; V gene: TRBV10-3; D gene: TRBD1
CDR3 DNA: TGTGCCAGCAGCCAAGATCGTTCCGTGACCGGGGAGCTGTTTTTT; CDR3 protein: CASSQDRSVTGELFF; CDR3 length: 15; J gene: TRBJ2-2; clone size: NA; V gene: TRBV4-2; D gene: NA
CDR3 DNA: TGCGCCAGCAGTCGACGGGTGACTGAAGATACGCAGTATTTT; CDR3 protein: CASSRRVTEDTQYF; CDR3 length: 14; J gene: TRBJ2-3; clone size: NA; V gene: TRBV10-2; D gene: NA
CDR3 DNA: TGCGCCAGCAGCGCCATCGGGGGGGCCGGATCCTACGAGCAGTACTTC; CDR3 protein: CASSAIGGAGSYEQYF; CDR3 length: 16; J gene: TRBJ2-7; clone size: NA; V gene: TRBV5-1; D gene: TRBD2
CDR3 DNA: TGCAGTGCTAGAGAAGTGACAGGTTTCAATGAAAAACTGTTTTTT; CDR3 protein: CSAREVTGFNEKLFF; CDR3 length: 15; J gene: TRBJ1-4; clone size: NA; V gene: TRBV20-1; D gene: NA
CDR3 DNA: TGCAGTGCTATTTCCCTAGTGGGGGGGAAGACCCAGTACTTC; CDR3 protein: CSAISLVGGKTQYF; CDR3 length: 14; J gene: TRBJ2-5; clone size: NA; V gene: TRBV20-1; D gene: TRBD2
CDR3 DNA: TGTGCCAGCAGTTCCCTCGCCTCCGGTGAGCAGTACTTC; CDR3 protein: CASSSLASGEQYF; CDR3 length: 13; J gene: TRBJ2-4; clone size: few; V gene: TRBV27; D gene: NA
CDR3 DNA: TGTGCCAGCAGCTTAAATGGGGGGCCTAGGGAGCAGTTCTTC; CDR3 protein: CASSLNGGPREQFF; CDR3 length: 14; J gene: TRBJ2-1; clone size: NA; V gene: TRBV7-2; D gene: NA
CDR3 DNA: TGTGCCAGCAGCCCCCGCCCCCCGAGAGGAAAGTACTTC; CDR3 protein: CASSPRPPRGKYF; CDR3 length: 13; J gene: TRBJ2-5; clone size: NA; V gene: TRBV3-1; D gene: NA
CDR3 DNA: TGTGCCAGCAGCTTATGGGAAGGACCGGGGAATGAGCAGTTCTTC; CDR3 protein: CASSLWEGPGNEQFF; CDR3 length: 15; J gene: TRBJ2-1; clone size: few; V gene: TRBV7-6; D gene: NA
CDR3 DNA: TGTGCCTGGAGGGACTGGGGGACAGGGGTGTTCAATGAGCAGTTCTTC; CDR3 protein: CAWRDWGTGVFNEQFF; CDR3 length: 16; J gene: TRBJ2-1; clone size: NA; V gene: TRBV30; D gene: TRBD1
CDR3 DNA: TGTGCCAGCAGTTCACCGCCTGACTCAGGGGGCTACACCTTC; CDR3 protein: CASSSPPDSGGYTF; CDR3 length: 14; J gene: TRBJ1-2; clone size: few; V gene: TRBV28; D gene: NA
CDR3 DNA: TGTGCCACCAGTGATTTGTATTTAGGGACAGGGGGTATTCAGCCCCAGCATTTT; CDR3 protein: CATSDLYLGTGGIQPQHF; CDR3 length: 18; J gene: TRBJ1-5; clone size: NA; V gene: TRBV24-1; D gene: TRBD1
CDR3 DNA: TGTGCCAGCAGCTCTTTCGAGCGGGGGGGTCAGTACAATGAGCAGTTCTTC; CDR3 protein: CASSSFERGGQYNEQFF; CDR3 length: 17; J gene: TRBJ2-1; clone size: few; V gene: TRBV11-2; D gene: TRBD2
CDR3 DNA: TGTGCCAGCAGCCCCATCCCCCCCAGGGAGGGTCAGCAGTACTTC; CDR3 protein: CASSPIPPREGQQYF; CDR3 length: 15; J gene: TRBJ2-7; clone size: NA; V gene: TRBV28; D gene: TRBD2
CDR3 DNA: TGCAGCGTTGAAGGGCAGATAGGAAGGGACTATGGCTACACCTTC; CDR3 protein: CSVEGQIGRDYGYTF; CDR3 length: 15; J gene: TRBJ1-2; clone size: few; V gene: TRBV29-1; D gene: NA
CDR3 DNA: TGTGCCAGCAGCCCCCGCTCGGGGACAGGGGTTGAAGAACTGTTTTTT; CDR3 protein: CASSPRSGTGVEELFF; CDR3 length: 16; J gene: TRBJ1-4; clone size: NA; V gene: TRBV7-9; D gene: TRBD1
CDR3 DNA: TGTGCCAGCAGCCTCTCGTTATTGGATACGCAGTATTTT; CDR3 protein: CASSLSLLDTQYF; CDR3 length: 13; J gene: TRBJ2-3; clone size: NA; V gene: TRBV7-9; D gene: NA
CDR3 DNA: TGTGCCAGCAGAGCTAGCCGGCCGGGGACCCAGTACTTC; CDR3 protein: CASRASRPGTQYF; CDR3 length: 13; J gene: TRBJ2-5; clone size: NA; V gene: TRBV6-1; D gene: NA
CDR3 DNA: TGTGCCAGCAGCTCCTCGACTCTTTACAATGAGCAGTACTTC; CDR3 protein: CASSSSTLYNEQYF; CDR3 length: 14; J gene: TRBJ2-7; clone size: NA; V gene: TRBV7-9; D gene: NA
CDR3 DNA: TGTGCCAGCAGTAAGACAGGGGGCAATCAGCCCCAGCATTTT; CDR3 protein: CASSKTGGNQPQHF; CDR3 length: 14; J gene: TRBJ1-5; clone size: few; V gene: TRBV7-3; D gene: TRBD1
CDR3 DNA: TGTGCCAGCAGTACCGGGACAAGAACCTCTGGGGCCAACGTCCTGACTTTC; CDR3 protein: CASSTGTRTSGANVLTF; CDR3 length: 17; J gene: TRBJ2-6; clone size: NA; V gene: TRBV2; D gene: NA
CDR3 DNA: TGCAGTGGACAAGGGGATAGCAATCAGCCCCAGCATTTT; CDR3 protein: CSGQGDSNQPQHF; CDR3 length: 13; J gene: TRBJ1-5; clone size: many; V gene: TRBV20-1; D gene: NA
CDR3 DNA: TGTGCCAGCAGCCTCGCTGAGGGCCCTTTCGGGACCCAGTACTTC; CDR3 protein: CASSLAEGPFGTQYF; CDR3 length: 15; J gene: TRBJ2-5; clone size: NA; V gene: TRBV5-5; D gene: NA
CDR3 DNA: TGCGCCAGCAGCACCTTATCGGAGTACGAGCAGTACTTC; CDR3 protein: CASSTLSEYEQYF; CDR3 length: 13; J gene: TRBJ2-7; clone size: many; V gene: TRBV5-1; D gene: NA
CDR3 DNA: TGCGCCAGCAGCGGGACAGATGAAATCGGCTACACCTTC; CDR3 protein: CASSGTDEIGYTF; CDR3 length: 13; J gene: TRBJ1-2; clone size: few; V gene: TRBV5-1; D gene: TRBD1
CDR3 DNA: TGCAGTGCCCCACGGACCCCTGGGGGTTACAATGAGCAGTTCTTC; CDR3 protein: CSAPRTPGGYNEQFF; CDR3 length: 15; J gene: TRBJ2-1; clone size: few; V gene: TRBV20-1; D gene: NA
CDR3 DNA: TGCAATGCGAGAACGTCCAACCGTCTCACTGAAGCTTTCTTT; CDR3 protein: CNARTSNRLTEAFF; CDR3 length: 14; J gene: TRBJ1-1; clone size: once; V gene: TRBV20-1; D gene: NA
CDR3 DNA: TGTGCCAGCAGTCACCCCCGACTAGCGGGAGCCTACGAGCAGTACTTC; CDR3 protein: CASSHPRLAGAYEQYF; CDR3 length: 16; J gene: TRBJ2-7; clone size: few; V gene: TRBV12-3/TRBV12-4; D gene: TRBD2
CDR3 DNA: TGTGCCAGCACCGTCCGGGGACTAGCGGGAGGGAATGCCTACGAGCAGTACTTC; CDR3 protein: CASTVRGLAGGNAYEQYF; CDR3 length: 18; J gene: TRBJ2-7; clone size: NA; V gene: TRBV28; D gene: TRBD2
CDR3 DNA: TGTGCCAGCAGCTCGGGACCCCCACGACCCTTGCGGGAGACCCAGTACTTC; CDR3 protein: CASSSGPPRPLRETQYF; CDR3 length: 17; J gene: TRBJ2-5; clone size: many; V gene: TRBV5-5; D gene: NA
CDR3 DNA: TGCGCCAGCAGCATCAATAGCGGGGGGATCGGTGAGCAGTTCTTC; CDR3 protein: CASSINSGGIGEQFF; CDR3 length: 15; J gene: TRBJ2-1; clone size: NA; V gene: TRBV5-1; D gene: TRBD2
CDR3 DNA: TGTGCCAGCACAGGCGAGGGGATCAATGAGCAGTTCTTC; CDR3 protein: CASTGEGINEQFF; CDR3 length: 13; J gene: TRBJ2-1; clone size: NA; V gene: TRBV12-3/TRBV12-4; D gene: NA